One sample yielded the 19 T cell receptor beta chains listed below, sequenced in a study of metastatic and nonmetastatic thyroid tumors. TCRdb reassembled clones from the PCR reads with MiXCR. The repertoire holds roughly 33,000 clones, with 15% to 20% as singletons. Among the patients, none had received any treatment before thyroid surgery. Sequenced input: blood. Receptors originate from a male donor with papillary thyroid cancer or a benign thyroid nodule (not recorded which). Some clones in this sample may be carry-over from other donors' samples.

This clone was seen a handful of times. The chain links TRBV27 to TRBJ2-3; 8 bases line up with TRBD2. V lost 6 bases and J lost 13; bases outside the gene matches: 9. Germline V lookup: CDR1 MNHEY, CDR2 SMNVEV (reference sequence). This CDR3 has 12 amino acids. The CDR3 here is CASRGGGRGEYF. The CDR3 bases are TGTGCCAGCAGAGGAGGGGGGCGGGGGGAGTATTTT.

The chain carries TRBV25-1 and TRBJ2-5; 11 positions match TRBD1. The CDR3 length is 19 residues. Trimming took 0 bases from V and 1 from J; bases not matched to a gene: 10. Germline loops: CDR1 MGHDK, CDR2 SYGVNS. The CDR3 is CASSEYLTRTGGFQETQYF. The DNA of the CDR3 is TGTGCCAGCAGTGAATACCTAACCCGGACAGGGGGCTTCCAAGAGACCCAGTACTTC.

This rearrangement joins TRBV27 to TRBJ2-2; 10 bases match TRBD1. V was pared by 3 bases and J by 6 bases, with 4 bases of the junction left unmatched. Looked up from germline, CDR1 is MNHEY and CDR2 is SMNVEV (reference sequence). This CDR3 comprises 15 residues. CDR3 nucleotides: TGTGCCAGCAGTTTCGGGACAGGGGAAGCCGGGGAGCTGTTTTTT. Translating it yields CASSFGTGEAGELFF.

This clone was recorded many times. The chain employs TRBV2 and TRBJ1-3; the match to TRBD1 covers 7 bases. The CDR3 consists of 13 residues. CDR1 and CDR2 from the germline V gene are SNHLY and FYNNEI. V lost 10 bases and J lost 0; bases outside the gene matches: 3. Here the CDR3 reads CATQGSSGNTIYF. As DNA, the CDR3 is TGTGCCACACAGGGGAGCTCTGGAAACACCATATATTTT.

This clone was detected ten times or more. The chain employs TRBV7-9 and TRBJ2-3; 7 nucleotides line up with TRBD2. Germline V CDR1 and CDR2: SEHNR, FQNEAQ (reference sequence). J was trimmed by 0 bases and V by 4 bases; bases with no gene match: 10. There are 17 residues in the CDR3. The CDR3 DNA follows: TGTGCCAGCAGCTCCGGACTGGGCGGGAGAAGCACAGATACGCAGTATTTT. Protein: CASSSGLGGRSTDTQYF.

In this sample, this clone turned up many times. CDR3 protein: CASSHPVEINEQFF. CDR3 in DNA: TGTGCCAGCAGCCACCCAGTGGAGATAAATGAGCAGTTCTTC. J is TRBJ2-1 and V is TRBV3-1; the D is unclear. The CDR3 has 14 residues. Trimming took 3 bases from V and 7 from J, leaving 13 bases between them. Germline CDR1 and CDR2: LGHDT and YNNKEL (reference sequence).

To note about this clone: This sample also contains other DNA sequences that code for the same CDR3. The chain couples TRBV24-1 to TRBJ2-5, with D unclear. The CDR3 runs 14 residues. Per germline, CDR1 KGHDR and CDR2 SFDVKD. Trimming took off 2 bases at V and 4 bases at J, with 10 bases between the two ends. The CDR3 loop is CATSDSRMGETQYF. The CDR3 region has the DNA TGTGCCACCAGTGATTCCCGCATGGGAGAGACCCAGTACTTC.

A few counts support this clone. The junction shows a germline mismatch at one end, possibly a read error. The J gene is TRBJ1-5, the V gene TRBV15, with D maybe TRBD1 (6 bases). Germline CDR1 and CDR2: LNHNV and YYDKDF (reference sequence). The CDR3 contains 15 residues. The CDR3 spells CATSIGQGYNQLQHF. CDR3 sequence (DNA): TGTGCCACCAGCATAGGTCAGGGGTACAATCAGCTCCAGCATTTT.

The sample holds many counts of this clone. This rearrangement joins TRBV5-1 to TRBJ1-3, with D unresolved. Germline CDR1 SGHRS, CDR2 YFSETQ. Deletions cut 0 bases from V and 3 bases from J, with 10 bases between. The CDR3 loop spans 15 amino acids. As DNA, the CDR3 is TGCGCCAGCAGCTTGGACCGGGGTCGTGGAAACACCATATATTTT. Translating it yields CASSLDRGRGNTIYF.

There are a few counts of this clone. The genes are TRBV12-3 or TRBV12-4 and TRBJ1-6; D is perhaps TRBD1 (6 bases). The CDR3 sequence is 14 residues long. V was clipped by 6 bases and J by 7 bases, with 13 bases between them. CDR3 amino acids: CASRNWQGNSPLHF. Here the CDR3 DNA reads TGTGCCAGCAGGAACTGGCAGGGGAATTCACCCCTCCACTTT.

This clone was counted a few times. V is TRBV28 and J is TRBJ1-1; D might be TRBD1 (5 bases). The V end lost 4 bases, the J end lost 4 bases, and 16 bases lay between the germline ends. CDR3 length: 15 amino acids. Germline CDR1 and CDR2: MDHEN and SYDVKM. CDR3 loop: CASSSTDSMSTEAFF. CDR3 nucleotides: TGTGCCAGCAGTTCGACAGATAGCATGAGCACTGAAGCTTTCTTT.

In this sample, this clone turned up a few times. A much larger clone differs by one base, so this may be a read error. This chain uses TRBV12-3 or TRBV12-4 with TRBJ2-7; 10 bases align to TRBD1. The CDR3 consists of 15 residues. The CDR3: CASNSSGTGVYGQYF. The DNA of the CDR3 is TGTGCCAGCAATTCCTCCGGGACAGGGGTTTACGGGCAGTACTTC.

The chain carries TRBV7-2 and TRBJ1-3; D is uncertain. This CDR3 has 15 amino acids. The V end lost 7 bases, the J end lost 1 base, and 14 bases lay between the germline ends. Germline CDR1 and CDR2: SGHTA and FQGNSA. CDR3 amino acids: CASIHMGRSGNTIYF. The CDR3 DNA follows: TGTGCCAGCATTCACATGGGTCGTTCTGGAAACACCATATATTTT. Full variable domain (rest looked up from reference TRBV7-2 and TRBJ1-3): GAGVSQSPSNKVTEKGKDVELRCDPISGHTALYWYRQSLGQGLEFLIYFQGNSAPDKSGLPSDRFSAERTGGSVSTLTIQRTQQEDSAVYLCASIHMGRSGNTIYFGEGSWLTVV.

The chain combines TRBV12-3 or TRBV12-4 with TRBJ1-5; a possible D gene is TRBD1 (6 bases). The ends were cut back, 6 bases at V and 0 bases at J, with 12 bases in the middle. The CDR3 is 15 residues long. Written as DNA, the CDR3 is TGTGCCAGCAGACTCAGGGGTGATAGCAATCAGCCCCAGCATTTT. As protein: CASRLRGDSNQPQHF.

This clone was counted ten times or more. V is TRBV7-2 and J is TRBJ2-1; TRBD2 is a possible D gene (5 bases). V was shortened by 1 base and J by 7 bases, with 17 bases between the two germline ends. The germline gives CDR1 SGHTA, CDR2 FQGNSA. This CDR3 has 16 amino acids. In nucleotides, the CDR3 is TGTGCCAGCAGCTTAGGGGCGACTACACTTGGGAATGAGCAGTTCTTC. Translation gives CASSLGATTLGNEQFF.

This clone was seen at least ten times. V gene TRBV11-2 combines with J gene TRBJ2-6, with D perhaps matching TRBD1 or TRBD2 (5 bases each). V dropped 5 bases and J dropped 0 bases, with 17 bases sitting between them. The CDR3 is made up of 18 amino acids. The germline CDR1 and CDR2 sequences are SGHAT and FQNNGV. The CDR3 DNA sequence: TGTGCCAGCAGCGTGACCGGGACCTCCTACTCTGGGGCCAACGTCCTGACTTTC. Protein product: CASSVTGTSYSGANVLTF.

This clone came up many times. The same CDR3 arises from other DNA sequences in this sample as well. The J gene is TRBJ2-6, the V gene TRBV2, with D maybe TRBD1 (7 bases). This CDR3 has 14 amino acids. V shed 8 bases and J shed 2 bases, with 10 bases lying between them. Germline assignment: CDR1 SNHLY and CDR2 FYNNEI. This chain's CDR3 is CASGGTAGANVLTF. The CDR3 nucleotides are TGTGCCAGCGGGGGGACAGCTGGGGCCAACGTCCTGACTTTC.

This clone has a handful of counts. The V gene is TRBV6-1, the J gene TRBJ2-7; D ambiguous. CDR3 size: 12 residues. Trimming shortened V by 4 bases and J by 4 bases, and 8 bases separated the two germline ends. CDR1 is MNHNS, CDR2 SASEGT, per germline. The CDR3 region is CASSVHFYEQYF. In DNA form, the CDR3 reads TGTGCCAGCAGTGTCCATTTTTACGAGCAGTACTTC.

Many counts were recorded for this clone. The chain uses TRBV2 and TRBJ1-4; 8 nucleotides agree with TRBD1. The length of the CDR3 is 13 residues. J gave up 10 bases and V 8 bases, and 9 bases lay outside the gene matches. Germline CDR1 reads SNHLY; CDR2 reads FYNNEI. The CDR3 region is CASLDRGGGKLFF. The CDR3 DNA reads TGTGCCAGCCTCGACAGGGGAGGGGGAAAACTGTTTTTT.